The 14 T cell receptor beta chains below were found in one sample sequenced in a study of a mutant IDH1 vaccine in newly diagnosed glioma. Repertoires were generated with immunoSEQ multiplex PCR, while TCRdb's copy carries only in-frame clones and drops some. Altogether around 65,000 clones are present, about four fifths being singletons, with the ten largest covering 3.8%. The time point denotes: week 47, end of study. Mutant IDH1 20-mer peptide, at 300 ug, made up each vaccine dose, with topical imiquimod. These receptors are not linked to any known antigen. The sample consisted of PBMCs, taken from a glioma patient whose treatment included an IDH1 peptide vaccine. These receptors all stem from a man younger than 45 with glioma.

This clone occurred once. CDR3 residues: CASSVGGAGGTDTQYF. Written as DNA, the CDR3 is TGTGCCAGCAGCGTAGGAGGCGCGGGGGGCACAGATACGCAGTATTTT. The V and J genes are TRBV9 and TRBJ2-3; 7 bases map to TRBD2. The CDR3 extends over 16 amino acids. V was clipped by 0 bases and J by 1 base; unmatched bases: 5. CDR1 SGDLS and CDR2 YYNGEE come from the germline V gene. Filled out from reference TRBV9 and TRBJ2-3, the complete variable domain reads DSGVTQTPKHLITATGQRVTLRCSPRSGDLSVYWYQQSLDQGLQFLIQYYNGEERAKGNILERFSAQQFPDLHSELNLSSLELGDSALYFCASSVGGAGGTDTQYFGPGTRLTVL.

The V call is TRBV11-3, the J call TRBJ1-2; 8 positions agree with TRBD1. The germline gives CDR1 SGHNT, CDR2 YENEEA. Losses at the gene ends were 0 bases for V and 13 bases for J; bases not matched to a gene: 7. The CDR3 is made up of 13 amino acids. CDR3 residues: CASSLDTGTGVTF. The CDR3 DNA follows: TGTGCCAGCAGCTTAGATACCGGGACAGGCGTCACCTTC.

This sequence joins TRBV10-1 and TRBJ2-7; perhaps TRBD1 as D (7 bases). Germline loops: CDR1 WNHNN, CDR2 SYGVQD (reference sequence). The length of the CDR3 is 15 residues. Trimming stripped 10 bases from V and 3 bases from J, with 22 bases between. The CDR3 nucleotides are TGCGCCACCCCCCCCCGGGCAGGGGGGAACTACGAGCAGTACTTC. Amino acid sequence: CATPPRAGGNYEQYF.

The gene calls are TRBV7-9 and TRBJ1-1; 11 positions match TRBD1. Trimming removed 0 bases from V and 1 base from J; junction bases left unmatched: 4. CDR3 length: 17 residues. Germline values: CDR1 SEHNR, CDR2 FQNEAQ (reference sequence). Here the CDR3 DNA reads TGTGCCAGCAGCTTAGCCTCCGGGACAGGGGGGAACACTGAAGCTTTCTTT. The encoded protein is CASSLASGTGGNTEAFF.

This clone was seen a few times. The gene calls are TRBV27 and TRBJ1-6, with D perhaps TRBD1 (5 bases). Germline lookup yields CDR1 MNHEY and CDR2 SMNVEV (reference sequence). CDR3 length equals 15 residues. Trimming stripped 10 bases from V and 3 bases from J, with 16 bases between. The CDR3 DNA is TGTGCCACCAGGCAGGAAGGACACTATAATTCACCCCTCCACTTT. Translating it yields CATRQEGHYNSPLHF.

This clone was picked up a small number of times. At one end the junction does not follow the germline gene, possibly because of a read error. The chain recombines TRBV7-9 with TRBJ1-1, with D possibly TRBD1 on 5 matching bases. From germline, CDR1 is SEHNR and CDR2 FQNEAQ (reference sequence). This CDR3 is 12 amino acids long. In DNA, the CDR3 is TGTGCCAGCAGCCAAGAAGGGGACTCGGGTCACTTT. Translating it yields CASSQEGDSGHF.

A few counts support this clone. V gene TRBV10-3 combines with J gene TRBJ1-1, with D possibly being TRBD1 (5 bases). V lost 0 bases and J 1 base, leaving 9 bases between the germline ends. The CDR3 covers 15 residues. Germline CDR1 and CDR2: ENHRY and SYGVKD. CDR3 residues: CAISESGDRNTEAFF. DNA for the CDR3: TGTGCCATCAGTGAGTCGGGTGACAGGAACACTGAAGCTTTCTTT.

This clone has just one count. This rearrangement joins TRBV5-1 to TRBJ1-1; 8 bases align to TRBD1. From germline, CDR1 is SGHRS and CDR2 YFSETQ. J gave up 7 bases and V 4 bases, and 12 bases lay outside the gene matches. The CDR3 consists of 15 residues. CDR3 in DNA: TGCGCCAGCAGCCCGGGACAGGACCTTAATATTGAAGCTTTCTTT. It is translated as CASSPGQDLNIEAFF. The variable domain in full, completed from reference TRBV5-1 and TRBJ1-1, reads KAGVTQTPRYLIKTRGQQVTLSCSPISGHRSVSWYQQTPGQGLQFLFEYFSETQRNKGNFPGRFSGRQFSNSRSEMNVSTLELGDSALYLCASSPGQDLNIEAFFGQGTRLTVV.

The genes are TRBV6-5 and TRBJ2-7; D unclear. Per the germline V gene, CDR1 is MNHEY and CDR2 is SVGAGI. Trimming stripped 0 bases from V and 2 bases from J, with 14 bases between. CDR3 length: 16 residues. The CDR3 spells CASSYSPRGQTYEQYF. DNA of the CDR3: TGTGCCAGCAGTTACTCCCCCCGTGGGCAGACCTACGAGCAGTACTTC.

This clone was detected only once. This chain links TRBV4-1 with TRBJ2-3, with unresolved D. The germline V and J ends were trimmed by 1 base and 1 base, with 9 bases remaining between them. CDR1 MGHRA and CDR2 YSYEKL come from the germline V gene. The CDR3 covers 15 residues. CDR3 in DNA: TGCGCCAGCAGCCAAGCATCGGTGGGCACAGATACGCAGTATTTT. It encodes CASSQASVGTDTQYF.

This chain's CDR3 is CASSLARTDTQYF. Written as DNA, the CDR3 is TGTGCCAGCAGCTTAGCCCGAACAGATACGCAGTATTTT. The chain joins TRBV7-9 to TRBJ2-3; D not resolved. CDR3 size: 13 residues. Trimming shortened V by 0 bases and J by 3 bases, and 4 bases separated the two germline ends. Per germline, CDR1 SEHNR and CDR2 FQNEAQ (reference sequence).

The rearrangement joins TRBV27 to TRBJ1-4; TRBD1 is a possible D gene (5 bases). V was shortened by 0 bases and J by 7 bases, with 12 bases between the two germline ends. Germline V lookup: CDR1 MNHEY, CDR2 SMNVEV (reference sequence). CDR3 length equals 15 residues. CDR3 sequence reads: CASSLSSGAREKLFF. For the CDR3, the DNA is TGTGCCAGCAGTTTATCTTCTGGGGCGCGTGAAAAACTGTTTTTT.

The chain carries TRBV5-8 and TRBJ2-5, with D possibly TRBD2 on 5 matching bases. The V end was cut by 4 bases, the J end by 5 bases, with 24 bases between. Per germline, CDR1 SGHTS and CDR2 YDEGEE. The CDR3 has 17 residues. The CDR3 is CASSNLVTGSRRETQYF. The CDR3 DNA is TGTGCCAGCAGCAATCTGGTGACGGGGTCTCGGCGGGAGACCCAGTACTTC.

This chain joins TRBV7-9 and TRBJ1-6; D not resolved. The V end lost 4 bases, the J end lost 6 bases, and 7 bases lay between the germline ends. CDR1 and CDR2 from the germline V gene are SEHNR and FQNEAQ (reference sequence). This CDR3 region has 13 residues. In nucleotides, the CDR3 is TGTGCCAGCAGCTCCGCCCTTAATTCACCCCTCCACTTT. As protein: CASSSALNSPLHF.